This is a list of T cell receptor beta chains from one sample in a study of T cell responses to AZD1222 COVID-19 vaccine. TCRdb's table, derived via immunoSEQ multiplex PCR, lists solely in-frame clones and lacks some. The sample contains 100,000 or so clones, approximately 86% of which appear only once. This material consisted of peripheral blood, taken 28 days after the second AZD1222 dose. These receptors all stem from an adult who received the AZD1222 COVID-19 vaccine. Each CDR3 is given with its conserved first and last residue. The D gene is left open where the match is weak. A clone size is listed for some rows: how often the clone was seen (once, few, many), or a class if it is expanded.

-	TRBJ2-3	14	-	TRBV7-9	TGTGCCAGCACCACCGACAGGCCCACAGATACGCAGTATTTT	CASTTDRPTDTQYF
few	TRBJ2-7	15	-	TRBV4-1	TGCGCCAGCAGCCGGGAAGAGGGGGGAGCGCGGGAGCAGTACTTC	CASSREEGGAREQYF
once	TRBJ2-5	16	-	TRBV5-1	TGCGCCAGCAGCTTGGTGAGAGCGATTACTGGAGAGACCCAGTACTTC	CASSLVRAITGETQYF
-	TRBJ2-5	16	TRBD1	TRBV10-1	TGCGCCAGCAGTGGAGTCTCGCGGGACAGGGAAGAGACCCAGTACTTC	CASSGVSRDREETQYF
-	TRBJ2-2	16	-	TRBV2	TGTGCCAGCAGTGAAGCGGTACTGCCTTCACGGGGGGAGCTGTTTTTT	CASSEAVLPSRGELFF
-	TRBJ2-7	14	TRBD1	TRBV10-3	TGTGCCATGGGACAGGGATCAAGGTCCTACGAGCAGTACTTC	CAMGQGSRSYEQYF
few	TRBJ2-1	18	TRBD2	TRBV4-3	TGCGCCAGCAGCCAAGTAGGATTGCGGACTAGCGGGATCAATGAGCAGTTCTTC	CASSQVGLRTSGINEQFF
-	TRBJ2-7	16	-	TRBV28	TGTGCCAGCAGTTTAGGGTATTACAGGACCGTCTACGAGCAGTACTTC	CASSLGYYRTVYEQYF
-	TRBJ2-1	16	TRBD2	TRBV7-9	TGTGCCAGCAGCTTACTACTAGCGGGGGGGTACAATGAGCAGTTCTTC	CASSLLLAGGYNEQFF
few	TRBJ2-2	17	-	TRBV11-2	TGTGCCAGCAGCCCCCGGCGGCTGGGTCTGAACACCGGGGAGCTGTTTTTT	CASSPRRLGLNTGELFF
-	TRBJ2-1	16	TRBD1	TRBV6-6	TGTGCCAGCAGTCCGACCGGGACAGGGGCATACAATGAGCAGTTCTTC	CASSPTGTGAYNEQFF
-	TRBJ1-5	13	TRBD1	TRBV6-5	TGTGCCAGCACCACAGGGGGCGGTCAGCCCCAGCATTTT	CASTTGGGQPQHF
-	TRBJ2-2	16	TRBD2	TRBV19	TGTGCCAGTAGTATAGTAGGCGGGGGAAACACCGGGGAGCTGTTTTTT	CASSIVGGGNTGELFF
-	TRBJ2-5	15	-	TRBV11-2	TGTGCCAGCAGCTTAGAACCGGCGGGGGCGGTGACCCAGTACTTC	CASSLEPAGAVTQYF
-	TRBJ1-2	14	-	TRBV6-5	TGTGCCAGCAGGCTTAGGGGGGGCCCCCGCGGCTACACCTTC	CASRLRGGPRGYTF
-	TRBJ2-7	15	-	TRBV27	TGTGCCAGCAAAAGGACCGGGACCATCCTCTACGAGCAGTACTTC	CASKRTGTILYEQYF
-	TRBJ2-7	15	TRBD1	TRBV7-6	TGTGCCAGCAGCTACCAGGCCGGGACAGGTGGCGAGCAGTACTTC	CASSYQAGTGGEQYF
-	TRBJ1-1	13	-	TRBV2	TGTGCCAGCAGAAGGACGTTGAACACTGAAGCTTTCTTT	CASRRTLNTEAFF
-	TRBJ2-1	16	TRBD2	TRBV4-2	TGTGCCAGCAGCCGCAACGCACTAGCGGTAGGGGATGAGCAGTTCTTC	CASSRNALAVGDEQFF
-	TRBJ2-7	15	TRBD1	TRBV3-1/TRBV3-2	TGTGCCAGCAGCCAAGGGACAGGGGGCAGCTACGAGCAGTACTTC	CASSQGTGGSYEQYF
-	TRBJ1-3	16	-	TRBV9	TGTGCCAGCAGCGTAGGGGCAGACCTCTCTGGAAACACCATATATTTT	CASSVGADLSGNTIYF
-	TRBJ2-2	11	-	TRBV19	TGTGCCAGTAGTATTGTCGGGGAGCTGTTTTTT	CASSIVGELFF
-	TRBJ2-3	13	TRBD2	TRBV6-5	TGTGCCAGCGGGAGCGGGGGCACAGATACGCAGTATTTT	CASGSGGTDTQYF
-	TRBJ2-1	15	-	TRBV3-1/TRBV3-2	TGTGCCAGCAGCCTTGCTCTGAGCTCCTACAATGAGCAGTTCTTC	CASSLALSSYNEQFF
-	TRBJ2-2	16	TRBD1	TRBV4-3	TGCGCCAGCAGCCAGGAGACAGGGGCAAACACCGGGGAGCTGTTTTTT	CASSQETGANTGELFF
-	TRBJ1-3	13	-	TRBV12-3/TRBV12-4	TGTGCCAGCACCACAGGGACGGGAAACACCATATATTTT	CASTTGTGNTIYF
-	TRBJ1-1	15	-	TRBV14	TGTGCCAGCAGCCAACGGCAGAGGGTGAACACTGAAGCTTTCTTT	CASSQRQRVNTEAFF
-	TRBJ2-5	15	-	TRBV4-1	TGCGCCAGCAGCCGGGGAGATTCGTACCAAGAGACCCAGTACTTC	CASSRGDSYQETQYF
once	TRBJ1-4	15	-	TRBV5-1	TGCGCCAGCAGCTTGGAAGGGCAGGGCCATGAAAAACTGTTTTTT	CASSLEGQGHEKLFF
-	TRBJ2-7	16	-	TRBV4-1	TGCGCCAGCAGCCACCCCGGTGGGTCCGGGTCCTACGAGCAGTACTTC	CASSHPGGSGSYEQYF
-	TRBJ1-1	12	-	TRBV6-5	TGTGCCAGCAGTCACATGAACACTGAAGCTTTCTTT	CASSHMNTEAFF
few	TRBJ1-2	14	-	TRBV9	TGTGCCAGCAGCGACGACAGTCTTAACTATGGCTACACCTTC	CASSDDSLNYGYTF
-	TRBJ2-2	13	-	TRBV7-9	TGTGCCAGCAGCTTGGGACTCTTCGGGGAGCTGTTTTTT	CASSLGLFGELFF
-	TRBJ1-2	13	TRBD1	TRBV29-1	TGCAGCGCTCTCATGGCAGGGGGCTATGGCTACACCTTC	CSALMAGGYGYTF
-	TRBJ2-7	15	-	TRBV27	TGTGCCAGCAGTACCCTGAGTGTATTCGACTACGAGCAGTACTTC	CASSTLSVFDYEQYF
-	TRBJ2-5	12	-	TRBV29-1	TGCAGCGTTGGACCCCGGCCGGAGACCCAGTACTTC	CSVGPRPETQYF
few	TRBJ2-2	16	-	TRBV5-1	TGCGCCAGCAGCCCCCAGGGTAGCGGGAACACCGGGGAGCTGTTTTTT	CASSPQGSGNTGELFF
-	TRBJ1-2	14	-	TRBV7-9	TGTGCCAGCAGCTTAGCGCTAGGACCCTATGGCTACACCTTC	CASSLALGPYGYTF
-	TRBJ2-7	13	TRBD1	TRBV18	TGTGCCAGCTCACAGGGACAGGGTGACGAGCAGTACTTC	CASSQGQGDEQYF
-	TRBJ1-1	15	-	TRBV15	TGTGCCACCAGCAGCCAAGCGGAGGTAGCCACTGAAGCTTTCTTT	CATSSQAEVATEAFF
-	TRBJ2-3	14	TRBD2	TRBV10-1	TGCGCCAGCAGCGCGGGGGGTGGCACAGATACGCAGTATTTT	CASSAGGGTDTQYF